The entry below describes one TCR beta chain. Its antigen is as yet unknown. Here immunoSEQ multiplex PCR was the method, and the copy in TCRdb shows in-frame clones only, minus some. The sample table includes about 140,000 clones. The sample comes from a study of T cell responses to AZD1222 COVID-19 vaccine. Germline V gene lookup returns CDR1 SGHTA and CDR2 FQGNSA. CDR3 length: 15 residues. V gave up 1 base and J gave up 0 bases, with 9 bases separating them. Study-level points and caveats: Receipt of two AZD1222 doses was followed by a rise in Spike-specific TCR breadth and depth. Unmutated variant regions reportedly attract nearly half of all spike-specific TCRs. Repertoire collection took place solely once the T cell response had peaked. Clonal diversity may have been underestimated, and the donors were mostly white British, with more females than males.

The V gene is TRBV7-2, the J gene TRBJ1-1; D remains ambiguous. The source is an adult in good health. Specimen: peripheral blood. CDR3 sequence: CASSLGVGVNTEAFF. The CDR3, as DNA: TGTGCCAGCAGCTTAGGAGTTGGAGTGAACACTGAAGCTTTCTTT.